Listed below are T cell receptor beta chains from one sample, sequenced in a study of T cell responses to AZD1222 COVID-19 vaccine. Generated by immunoSEQ multiplex PCR, the TCRdb table keeps only in-frame clones and is missing some. The data contain approximately 80,000 clones, around 91% of them singletons. Material: peripheral blood, obtained on day 0 of AZD1222 vaccination. Receptor source: an adult in good health. Both conserved end residues are part of each CDR3. The D gene is left open where the match is weak. Not all rows give a size; the values are once, few, many and, for expanded clones, a class.

D gene | clone size | J gene | V gene | CDR3 DNA | CDR3 protein
- | - | TRBJ2-5 | TRBV5-4 | TGTGCCAGCAGCCCCCGGGACTTCAAAGAGACCCAGTACTTC | CASSPRDFKETQYF
TRBD1 | - | TRBJ1-2 | TRBV7-9 | TGTGCCAGCACCCCCGACAGGGATAGGGGCTATGGCTACACCTTC | CASTPDRDRGYGYTF
- | - | TRBJ2-1 | TRBV27 | TGTGCCAGCAGTTTGGCGGGAATCTCCAATGAGCAGTTCTTC | CASSLAGISNEQFF
- | - | TRBJ1-5 | TRBV28 | TGTGCCAGCAGTTTACCGGGGCTGTGGAATCAGCCCCAGCATTTT | CASSLPGLWNQPQHF
- | - | TRBJ2-1 | TRBV10-3 | TGTGCCATCAGTTCCCGGAGGGCCTCCTACAATGAGCAGTTCTTC | CAISSRRASYNEQFF
- | - | TRBJ1-5 | TRBV5-6 | TGTGCCAGCAGCTCGCCGGCCGGGAATCAGCCCCAGCATTTT | CASSSPAGNQPQHF
- | few | TRBJ1-2 | TRBV9 | TGTGCCAGCAGCGTCCCCGGGTCCTATGGCTACACCTTC | CASSVPGSYGYTF
- | - | TRBJ1-6 | TRBV6-5 | TGTGCCAGCAGTAGGGGAGTCTATAATTCACCCCTCCACTTT | CASSRGVYNSPLHF
TRBD1 | - | TRBJ1-6 | TRBV28 | TGTGCCAGCAGTACTGACAGGGCTAGCTCCTATAATTCACCCCTCCACTTT | CASSTDRASSYNSPLHF
- | - | TRBJ1-2 | TRBV29-1 | TGCAGCGTGCCAAGGGAGGGATGGTATGGCTACACCTTC | CSVPREGWYGYTF
- | - | TRBJ1-1 | TRBV7-6 | TGTGCCAGCAGCCAAGACGGAAGGACTGAAGCTTTCTTT | CASSQDGRTEAFF
TRBD2 | - | TRBJ2-3 | TRBV28 | TGTGCCAGCAGTCTAGCGGGAGGGAGCACAGATACGCAGTATTTT | CASSLAGGSTDTQYF
TRBD2 | - | TRBJ2-1 | TRBV18 | TGTGCCAGCACTAGCGGGAGGGCATATGAGCAGTTCTTC | CASTSGRAYEQFF
TRBD1 | - | TRBJ2-1 | TRBV5-1 | TGCGCCAGCAGCTTGGGAGGGACAGGGGTTCCCTACAATGAGCAGTTCTTC | CASSLGGTGVPYNEQFF
TRBD1 | once | TRBJ1-4 | TRBV19 | TGTGCCAGTAGTCCGAGACAGGGGGCTAATGAAAAACTGTTTTTT | CASSPRQGANEKLFF
- | - | TRBJ1-1 | TRBV7-9 | TGTGCCAGCAGCTTTGGGCGGCTAACTGAAGCTTTCTTT | CASSFGRLTEAFF
TRBD1 | few | TRBJ1-2 | TRBV7-2 | TGTGCCAGCAGCTTAATGTTTACAGGGGGCGACTATGGCTACACCTTC | CASSLMFTGGDYGYTF
TRBD1 | - | TRBJ1-6 | TRBV11-2 | TGTGCCAGCAGCGCGAGACAGGGGGGTAGCTCCTATAATTCACCCCTCCACTTT | CASSARQGGSSYNSPLHF
TRBD1 | - | TRBJ2-1 | TRBV5-1 | TGCGCCAGCACAGCAACGACAGGGTTAGGCGGAAATGAGCAGTTCTTC | CASTATTGLGGNEQFF
- | - | TRBJ1-5 | TRBV6-6 | TGTGCCAGCAACGAATACCTGGGGGGCAATCAGCCCCAGCATTTT | CASNEYLGGNQPQHF
- | - | TRBJ2-7 | TRBV5-1 | TGCGCCAGCAGTACGGGGACCTACGAGCAGTACTTC | CASSTGTYEQYF
TRBD2 | - | TRBJ2-1 | TRBV3-1/TRBV3-2 | TGTGCCAGCAGCCATTCGACTAGCGGGACCTACAATGAGCAGTTCTTC | CASSHSTSGTYNEQFF
TRBD1 | - | TRBJ2-3 | TRBV5-1 | TGCGCCAGCAGCCTAGGACAGGGACCTAAAGATACGCAGTATTTT | CASSLGQGPKDTQYF
TRBD1 | - | TRBJ1-5 | TRBV6-5 | TGTGCCAGCAGTACCCGACAGGGGTTTCAGCCCCAGCATTTT | CASSTRQGFQPQHF
TRBD1 | - | TRBJ1-1 | TRBV28 | TGTGCCAGCAGTTCCCGGACAGGGGTGGCCACTGAAGCTTTCTTT | CASSSRTGVATEAFF
TRBD1 | - | TRBJ2-7 | TRBV3-1/TRBV3-2 | TGTGCCAGCAGCCAAGGCGGAGGGGACAGGGAGCAGTACTTC | CASSQGGGDREQYF
TRBD1 | - | TRBJ2-3 | TRBV3-1/TRBV3-2 | TGTGCCAGCAGCCAGCCGGACAGGGGCACAGATACGCAGTATTTT | CASSQPDRGTDTQYF
TRBD2 | - | TRBJ2-7 | TRBV7-2 | TGTGCCAGCAGTAATGGACTAGACTCCTACGAGCAGTACTTC | CASSNGLDSYEQYF
- | few | TRBJ2-7 | TRBV18 | TGTGCCAGCTCCGAGGAATCTTCGGGGGAGCAGTACTTC | CASSEESSGEQYF
- | - | TRBJ1-1 | TRBV6-6 | TGTGCCAGCAGAGACGTACTGGGAAGCACTGAAGCTTTCTTT | CASRDVLGSTEAFF
TRBD2 | - | TRBJ2-3 | TRBV4-2 | TGTGCCAGCAGCCAGGTGACTAGCGGGAGCACAGATACGCAGTATTTT | CASSQVTSGSTDTQYF
TRBD2 | - | TRBJ2-3 | TRBV2 | TGTGCCAGCAGCCGGGGGGGGTCTAATACGCAGTATTTT | CASSRGGSNTQYF
TRBD2 | - | TRBJ2-5 | TRBV24-1 | TGTGCCACCAGCGACACAACAGGGACTAGAATCTCCCAAGAGACCCAGTACTTC | CATSDTTGTRISQETQYF
- | - | TRBJ1-1 | TRBV19 | TGTGCCAGTAGTAAGGGCAACCTGAACACTGAAGCTTTCTTT | CASSKGNLNTEAFF
- | - | TRBJ2-1 | TRBV5-1 | TGCGCCAGCAGCTCAAACAATGAGCAGTTCTTC | CASSSNNEQFF
- | - | TRBJ2-7 | TRBV5-1 | TGCGCCAGCAGCCTGGACAGAAGGCAGTACTTC | CASSLDRRQYF
- | few | TRBJ2-1 | TRBV6-2/TRBV6-3 | TGTGCCAGCAGTTCCTGGGATGAGCAGTTCTTC | CASSSWDEQFF
- | - | TRBJ1-2 | TRBV5-6 | TGTGCCAGCAGCTTGCAAGAGAGCTATGGCTACACCTTC | CASSLQESYGYTF
- | - | TRBJ2-3 | TRBV24-1 | TGTGCCACCAGTGAACGAGACTTTTGGGGCACAGATACGCAGTATTTT | CATSERDFWGTDTQYF
- | - | TRBJ1-2 | TRBV9 | TGTGCCAGCAGCGATTTAGGACTCACTAGTGGGGCTAACTATGGCTACACCTTC | CASSDLGLTSGANYGYTF
- | once | TRBJ2-1 | TRBV9 | TGTGCCAGCAGCGTACCGGAGCCCTCGGGCAATGAGCAGTTCTTC | CASSVPEPSGNEQFF
TRBD1 | - | TRBJ1-5 | TRBV27 | TGTGCCAGCAGTTTAAGGACAGGGGGGCAGCCCCAGCATTTT | CASSLRTGGQPQHF
- | once | TRBJ2-5 | TRBV5-4 | TGTGCCAGCAGCTTTCAGAGTAAAGAGACCCAGTACTTC | CASSFQSKETQYF
TRBD2 | many | TRBJ2-3 | TRBV28 | TGTGCCAGCAGTTTTAGCGGGCGTAGGGCAGATACGCAGTATTTT | CASSFSGRRADTQYF
- | - | TRBJ2-5 | TRBV5-1 | TGCGCCAGCAGCTTGCGGAGTGGAGGGGAGACCCAGTACTTC | CASSLRSGGETQYF